This T cell receptor (beta chain) was profiled in a study of shared clonotypes between healthy human individuals. Points on this clone: At one boundary the junction diverges from the germline segment, which might be a read error.

Method: immunoSEQ multiplex PCR; TCRdb's copy keeps in-frame clones and lacks some. The sample carries 2 million to 2.5 million clones, approximately 95% recorded once. CDR1 LNHNV and CDR2 YYDKDF come from the germline V gene (reference sequence). This CDR3 spans 15 amino acids. What was sequenced was naive CD4+ T cells sorted from blood. Documented subset: CD45RA+ positively selected. This clonotype originated in a man between 18 and 35 years old in good health. The V and J genes are TRBV15 and TRBJ1-4, with 10 bases identical to TRBD1. The CDR3 is CATSGDRGRYEKLFF. CDR3 DNA sequence: TGTGCCACCAGCGGAGACAGGGGGCGGTATGAAAAACTGTTTTTT.